Listed here is a single T cell receptor beta chain. The length of the CDR3 is 15 residues. Trimming stripped 3 bases from V and 2 bases from J, with 12 bases between. Germline V gene sequence: CDR1 SGHKS, CDR2 YYEKEE (reference sequence). Repertoires were generated with immunoSEQ multiplex PCR, while TCRdb's copy carries only in-frame clones and drops some. The profile shows about 58,000 clones, 80% to 95% of them singletons. The sample belongs to a study of PD-1 blockade in classical Hodgkin lymphoma. The patients all showed relapse after autologous stem cell transplantation, while their brentuximab vedotin exposure varied. Patients reached a best response of complete response, partial response or progressive disease.

This receptor was obtained from a human donor with classical Hodgkin lymphoma. This chain uses TRBV5-5 with TRBJ2-1, with D possibly being TRBD1 (5 bases). Sequenced material: peripheral blood mononuclear cells (PBMCs), taken before the second cycle of nivolumab. The CDR3 coding sequence is TGTGCCAGCAGCTCCCAGGGTAACCCCTACAATGAGCAGTTCTTC. This encodes CASSSQGNPYNEQFF.